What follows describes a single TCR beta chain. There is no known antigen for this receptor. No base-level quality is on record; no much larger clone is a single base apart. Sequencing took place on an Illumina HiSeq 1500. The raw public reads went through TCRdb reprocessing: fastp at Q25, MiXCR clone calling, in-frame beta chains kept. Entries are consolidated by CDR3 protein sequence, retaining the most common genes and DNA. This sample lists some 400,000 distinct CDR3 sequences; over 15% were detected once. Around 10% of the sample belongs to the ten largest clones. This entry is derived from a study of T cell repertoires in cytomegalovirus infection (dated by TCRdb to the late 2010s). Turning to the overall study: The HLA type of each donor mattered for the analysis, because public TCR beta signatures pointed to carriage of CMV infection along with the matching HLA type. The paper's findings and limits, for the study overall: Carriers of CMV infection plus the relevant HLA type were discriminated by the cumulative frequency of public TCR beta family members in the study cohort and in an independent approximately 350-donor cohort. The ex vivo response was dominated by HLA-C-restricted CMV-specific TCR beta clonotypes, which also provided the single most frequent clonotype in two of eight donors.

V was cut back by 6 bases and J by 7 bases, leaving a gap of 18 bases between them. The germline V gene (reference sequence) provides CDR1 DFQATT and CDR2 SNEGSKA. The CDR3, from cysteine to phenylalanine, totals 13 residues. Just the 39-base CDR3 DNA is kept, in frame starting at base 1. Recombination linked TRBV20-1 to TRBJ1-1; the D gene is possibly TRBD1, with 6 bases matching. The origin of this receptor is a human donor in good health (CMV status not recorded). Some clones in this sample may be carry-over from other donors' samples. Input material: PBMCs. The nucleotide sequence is TGCAGTGCCCGCGTCCGGGGGGCGGTTGAAGCTTTCTTT. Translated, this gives CSARVRGAVEAFF.